These T cell receptor beta chains were read from a single sample in a study of chemoradiotherapy in HPV16-positive cancers. Here immunoSEQ multiplex PCR was the method, and the copy in TCRdb shows in-frame clones only, minus some. Of thousands of clones listed, more than 65% were seen once; the top ten hold approximately 10%. The sequencing here drew on tumor tissue, taken from a patient who underwent chemoradiotherapy. These receptors were taken from a human donor with HPV-associated anogenital cancer. Each CDR3 is given with its conserved first and last residue. D genes are given only for firm matches. Some rows mark clone size as missing; the rest say once, few, many or name a class of expanded clone.

J | D | V | size | DNA | CDR3
TRBJ2-3 | . | TRBV2 | . | TGTGCCAGCAACCGGGACGGCGGGGCAGATACGCAGTATTTT | CASNRDGGADTQYF
TRBJ2-4 | . | TRBV27 | once | TGTGCCAGCAGTTTATGGTCTGGAAACATTCAGTACTTC | CASSLWSGNIQYF
TRBJ1-5 | . | TRBV19 | once | TGTGCCAGTAGTCCCTACAAGAATCAGCCCCAGCATTTT | CASSPYKNQPQHF
TRBJ1-1 | . | TRBV7-2 | . | TGTGCCAGCAGCTGGGGACACCAGAACACTGAAGCTTTCTTT | CASSWGHQNTEAFF
TRBJ2-1 | TRBD2 | TRBV7-3 | . | TGTGCCAGCAGCAGGACTAGCGGGAGCATGGATGAGCAGTTCTTC | CASSRTSGSMDEQFF
TRBJ2-2 | TRBD2 | TRBV2 | once | TGTGCCAGCAAAGAGTTGGGGCTAGCGGGCGGGGAGCTGTTTTTT | CASKELGLAGGELFF
TRBJ2-1 | TRBD2 | TRBV29-1 | . | TGCAGCGTGACTAGCGGGAGCTACAATGAGCAGTTCTTC | CSVTSGSYNEQFF
TRBJ2-3 | . | TRBV5-1 | . | TGCGCCAGCAGCCCCGACCCACGAGATACGCAGTATTTT | CASSPDPRDTQYF
TRBJ1-5 | TRBD1 | TRBV27 | . | TGTGCCAGCAGGCCCCTTTGGGCTGGCAGGGGGAATCAGCCCCAGCATTTT | CASRPLWAGRGNQPQHF
TRBJ1-3 | . | TRBV29-1 | . | TGCAGCGTTGAAATATCCGGGGCTGGAAACACCATATATTTT | CSVEISGAGNTIYF
TRBJ1-5 | . | TRBV2 | . | TGTGCCAGCAGGGGAGCAGGATGGGATGATAGCAATCAGCCCCAGCATTTT | CASRGAGWDDSNQPQHF
TRBJ2-7 | TRBD2 | TRBV6-1 | . | TGTGCCAGCGAGGGGCTAGCGGGAGGGTCTCACGAGCAGTACTTC | CASEGLAGGSHEQYF
TRBJ1-2 | . | TRBV27 | . | TGTGCCAGCAGTTCCTTTGGGGGAGGCTATGGCTACACCTTC | CASSSFGGGYGYTF
TRBJ1-1 | TRBD1 | TRBV19 | . | TGTGCCAGTAGTCCAGACAGGGGTGGCAGCGAAGCTTTCTTT | CASSPDRGGSEAFF
TRBJ1-5 | . | TRBV6-5 | . | TGTGCCAGCAGTCCGCAGGGAGGCAATCAGCCCCAGCATTTT | CASSPQGGNQPQHF
TRBJ1-2 | . | TRBV4-1 | few | TGCGCCAGCAGCCAAGATAGACTGACAGGCTACTACACCTTC | CASSQDRLTGYYTF
TRBJ1-1 | . | TRBV5-3 | . | TGTGCCAGAAGCTTGGACAGGTCGAACACTGAAGCTTTCTTT | CARSLDRSNTEAFF
TRBJ1-2 | TRBD1 | TRBV19 | . | TGTGCCAGTTTCCCCCTGCTGGGACAGGGACATGGCTACACCTTC | CASFPLLGQGHGYTF
TRBJ2-3 | . | TRBV5-6 | . | TGTGCCAGCAGCTTATCCTCCCAGATACCTAGCACAGATACGCAGTATTTT | CASSLSSQIPSTDTQYF
TRBJ2-5 | . | TRBV6-5 | . | TGTGCCAGCAGTACCCGAAGGGCTGAGACCCAGTACTTC | CASSTRRAETQYF
TRBJ1-3 | . | TRBV15 | . | TGTGCCACCAGCAGAGATCGTGCCTCTGGAAACACCATATATTTT | CATSRDRASGNTIYF
TRBJ1-1 | . | TRBV20-1 | . | TGCAGTGCCGTGGGGAACACTGAAGCTTTCTTT | CSAVGNTEAFF
TRBJ2-1 | . | TRBV7-9 | once | TGTGCCAGCAGCTTAGGAGTAGGGTCCTACAATGAGCAGTTCTTC | CASSLGVGSYNEQFF
TRBJ2-3 | TRBD1 | TRBV6-6 | . | TGTGCCAGCAGTTGGACAGGGACAGATACGCAGTATTTT | CASSWTGTDTQYF
TRBJ2-7 | . | TRBV29-1 | . | TGCAGCGTTGGGGCGACGAGAGAGCAGTACTTC | CSVGATREQYF
TRBJ2-2 | TRBD1 | TRBV6-4 | . | TGTGCCACTCGCCAGGGGGCCATGGACACCGGGGAGCTGTTTTTT | CATRQGAMDTGELFF
TRBJ2-7 | . | TRBV7-9 | . | TGTGCCAGCAGCTTAGAGGACAGTATCTACGAGCAGTACTTC | CASSLEDSIYEQYF
TRBJ2-6 | TRBD1 | TRBV6-4 | once | TGTGCCAGCAGTGGCACAGGGGGCGAAACCGGGGCCAACGTCCTGACTTTC | CASSGTGGETGANVLTF
TRBJ1-1 | . | TRBV7-2 | . | TGTGCCAGCAGCTCCAGTTGGGGAACTGAAGCTTTCTTT | CASSSSWGTEAFF
TRBJ1-1 | . | TRBV2 | . | TGTGCCAGCAGTGAGCAAGGGACTGTGAACACTGAAGCTTTCTTT | CASSEQGTVNTEAFF
TRBJ2-6 | . | TRBV18 | . | TGTGCCAGCTCAATCGCACGGGACTTACAAAGTCGGGCCAACGTCCTGACTTTC | CASSIARDLQSRANVLTF
TRBJ2-7 | . | TRBV11-2 | . | TGTGCCAGCAGCCCCTACCCACAGGCGCCCTCCTACGAGCAGTACTTC | CASSPYPQAPSYEQYF
TRBJ2-5 | . | TRBV5-1 | . | TGCGCCAGCAGCTTGGAATCTACCGCCGAGACCCAGTACTTC | CASSLESTAETQYF
TRBJ2-3 | TRBD2 | TRBV7-2 | . | TGTGCCAGCAGCTTAAGCGGCGGGGGGGTAGCGGTCACAGATACGCAGTATTTT | CASSLSGGGVAVTDTQYF
TRBJ2-7 | TRBD2 | TRBV6-1 | few | TGTGCCAGCAATCTCTTTAGCGGGAGCTCCTACGAGCAGTACTTC | CASNLFSGSSYEQYF
TRBJ2-7 | . | TRBV11-2 | . | TGTGCCAGCAGCCCATCAAGAGACTCTCACGAGCAGTACTTC | CASSPSRDSHEQYF
TRBJ1-5 | . | TRBV28 | . | TGTGCCATTCAGAACAGGGGCAATCAGCCCCAGCATTTT | CAIQNRGNQPQHF
TRBJ1-5 | TRBD1 | TRBV10-3 | . | TGTGCCATCAGTATGGACAGGACCAATCAGCCCCAGCATTTT | CAISMDRTNQPQHF
TRBJ1-1 | TRBD1 | TRBV19 | . | TGTGCCAGTAGGACAGGGGGCACTGAAGCTTTCTTT | CASRTGGTEAFF
TRBJ1-6 | . | TRBV10-1 | . | TGCGCCAGCAGTGACATAACCAATTCACCCCTCCACTTT | CASSDITNSPLHF
TRBJ1-4 | TRBD1 | TRBV5-6 | . | TGTGCCAGCAGCCTACGGACAGGGAAGGGTAATGAAAAACTGTTTTTT | CASSLRTGKGNEKLFF
TRBJ1-3 | TRBD1 | TRBV30 | . | TGTGCCTGGAGGGCGACAGGGAACAGAAACACCATATATTTT | CAWRATGNRNTIYF
TRBJ2-7 | . | TRBV7-3 | . | TGTGCCAGCAGCCCTAATACCTACGAGCAGTACTTC | CASSPNTYEQYF
TRBJ1-3 | . | TRBV9 | . | TGTGCCAGCAACACAGGTGGCTCTGGAAACACCATATATTTT | CASNTGGSGNTIYF
TRBJ1-4 | . | TRBV27 | . | TGTGCCAGCAGTCGAGACGGACGTGCTAATGAAAAACTGTTTTTT | CASSRDGRANEKLFF
TRBJ2-1 | . | TRBV7-2 | . | TGTGCCAGCAGCAACACCTATAATAACAATGAGCAGTTCTTC | CASSNTYNNNEQFF
TRBJ2-2 | . | TRBV4-1 | once | TGCGCCAGCAGCCTTGGAAGGGGAAACACCGGGGAGCTGTTTTTT | CASSLGRGNTGELFF
TRBJ1-4 | TRBD1 | TRBV30 | . | TGTGCCTGGAGTCAGGGGGGCACTAATGAAAAACTGTTTTTT | CAWSQGGTNEKLFF
TRBJ2-3 | . | TRBV29-1 | . | TGCAGCGTTGAAAAGGGGATCACAGATACGCAGTATTTT | CSVEKGITDTQYF
TRBJ2-7 | TRBD2 | TRBV6-5 | large | TGTGCCAGCCGGACTAGCGGGGTCTACGAGCAGTACTTC | CASRTSGVYEQYF
TRBJ1-4 | . | TRBV27 | . | TGTGCCAGCAGTTTATCCCAGGGACGAACTAATGAAAAACTGTTTTTT | CASSLSQGRTNEKLFF
TRBJ2-6 | . | TRBV27 | . | TGTGCCAGCAGTCCGCGGGGCAGTGGGGCCAACGTCCTGACTTTC | CASSPRGSGANVLTF
TRBJ1-1 | . | TRBV6-1 | . | TGTGCCAGCAGGAAGGGTTCCACTGAAGCTTTCTTT | CASRKGSTEAFF
TRBJ2-7 | . | TRBV4-1 | . | TGCGCCAGCAGCCAAGATCTACTGATCTACGAGCAGTACTTC | CASSQDLLIYEQYF
TRBJ2-6 | . | TRBV5-1 | . | TGCGCCAGCAAAAGGACAAGTGGGGCCAACGTCCTGACTTTC | CASKRTSGANVLTF
TRBJ2-1 | . | TRBV25-1 | . | TGTGCCAGCAGTCGAGTGGGGACCCTAGACAATGAGCAGTTCTTC | CASSRVGTLDNEQFF
TRBJ1-1 | . | TRBV2 | . | TGTGCCAGCAGTGAACGTTCCGGTTTAACTGAAGCTTTCTTT | CASSERSGLTEAFF